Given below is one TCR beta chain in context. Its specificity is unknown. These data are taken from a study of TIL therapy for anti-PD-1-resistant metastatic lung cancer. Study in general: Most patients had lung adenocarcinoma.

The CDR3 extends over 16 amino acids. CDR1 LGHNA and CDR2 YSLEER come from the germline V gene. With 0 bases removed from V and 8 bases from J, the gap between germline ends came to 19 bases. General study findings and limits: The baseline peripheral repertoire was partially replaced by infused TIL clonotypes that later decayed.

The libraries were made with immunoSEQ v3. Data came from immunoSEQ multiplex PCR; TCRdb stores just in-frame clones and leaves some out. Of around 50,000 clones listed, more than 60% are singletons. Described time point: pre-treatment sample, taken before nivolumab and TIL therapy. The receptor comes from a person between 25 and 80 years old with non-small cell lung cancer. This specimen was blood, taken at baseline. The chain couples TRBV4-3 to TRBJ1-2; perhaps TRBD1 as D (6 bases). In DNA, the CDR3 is TGCGCCAGCAGCCAAGATATGGGAAGGACAGCCGCAGGCTACACCTTC. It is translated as CASSQDMGRTAAGYTF.